This T cell receptor beta chain is from a study of CD4 T cells in relation to SARS-CoV-2 and coronaviruses. Study as a whole: After roughly 11 days of antigen culture, PBMC TCR beta CDR3s were sequenced.

To note about this clone: Its antigen remains unidentified.

Measured with immunoSEQ multiplex PCR; TCRdb has only the in-frame clones, and not every one. The data show 9,500 to 12,000 clones, about 81% seen once. CD4+ T cells from unexposed donors were obtained before the COVID-19 pandemic (2011-2018). After approximately ten days of culture, CD4+ T cells were isolated. Sequencing used CD4+ T cells from PBMCs, cultured in vitro. This sequence originates from a human donor in good health.

For the CDR3, the DNA is TGTGCCAGCACCCCATTATGGAGGGTGGGCACCGGGGAGCTGTTTTTT. It is translated as CASTPLWRVGTGELFF. The chain couples TRBV11-2 to TRBJ2-2; possible D gene TRBD2, 6 bases. V was shortened by 7 bases and J by 4 bases, with 19 bases between the two germline ends. The germline CDR1 and CDR2 sequences are SGHAT and FQNNGV. The CDR3 totals 16 residues.